This T cell receptor (beta chain) was found in a study of blood T cell repertoires in COVID-19. Sequencing was performed with immunoSEQ multiplex PCR; in TCRdb, only in-frame clones are kept and a portion is missing. The data hold approximately 74,000 clones, with approximately 88% observed a single time. This CDR3 has 14 residues. V lost 4 bases and J 4 bases, leaving 13 bases between the germline ends. Germline-derived CDR1 and CDR2 are LGHDT and YNNKEL (reference sequence). This sequence originates from a man of 80 years or more with active or convalescent COVID-19. The chain links TRBV3-1 (or the pseudogene TRBV3-2) to TRBJ1-2; D gene ambiguous. Sequenced: peripheral blood. CDR3 sequence reads: CASSRGNGFYGYTF. DNA for the CDR3: TGTGCCAGCAGCCGAGGTAACGGCTTCTATGGCTACACCTTC.